This paragraph covers one TCR beta chain sequence. What it recognizes is unknown. The data derive from a study of blood T cells in healthy people across ages. Germline assignment: CDR1 MNHEY and CDR2 SVGAGI. This CDR3 is built from 16 residues. V was clipped by 2 bases and J by 3 bases; unmatched bases: 9. The use of a sample-barcoded 5' primer and a J-beta primer mix characterized a second PCR of about 6 to 12 cycles. A tag from a template-switch adaptor with 12 random nucleotides marked each cDNA molecule. TCRdb re-derived calls from the 5' RACE reads in MiXCR, one entry per CDR3 protein. This table has around 790,000 distinct CDR3 sequences, roughly 44% appearing once. Findings of the study overall: TCR beta diversity tracked closely with naive T cell percentage. Estimates based on one million T cells were treated as lower bounds.

The V call is TRBV6-5, the J call TRBJ2-7, with TRBD2 matching over 8 bases. The receptor was derived from a man in his sixties in good health. Sample: blood. The chain's CDR3 is CASSYLRSGGLYEQYF. DNA of the CDR3: TGTGCCAGCAGTTACCTGCGAAGCGGGGGACTCTACGAGCAGTACTTC.